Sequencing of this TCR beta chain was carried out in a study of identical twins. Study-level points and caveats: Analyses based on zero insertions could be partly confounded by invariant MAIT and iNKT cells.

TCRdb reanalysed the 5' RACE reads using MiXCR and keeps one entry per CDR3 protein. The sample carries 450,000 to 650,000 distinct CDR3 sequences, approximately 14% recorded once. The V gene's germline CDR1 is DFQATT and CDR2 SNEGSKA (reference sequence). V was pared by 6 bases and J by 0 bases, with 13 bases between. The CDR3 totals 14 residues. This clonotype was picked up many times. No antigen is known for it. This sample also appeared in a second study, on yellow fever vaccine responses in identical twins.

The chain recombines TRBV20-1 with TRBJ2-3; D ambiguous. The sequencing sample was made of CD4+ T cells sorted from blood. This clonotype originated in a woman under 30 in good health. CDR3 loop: CSAPSRASTDTQYF. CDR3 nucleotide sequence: TGCAGTGCACCGAGCCGAGCTAGCACAGATACGCAGTATTTT.